A single sample gave rise to the 4 T cell receptor beta chains below, sequenced in a study of blood T cells in healthy people across ages. A sample-barcoded 5' primer and a J-beta primer mix were used in a second PCR of roughly 7 to 12 cycles. TCRdb redid the calling of the 5' RACE reads with MiXCR, one entry per CDR3 protein. The table includes some 700,000 distinct CDR3 sequences, 22% detected once. The sample was blood. The receptor source for this set is a man between 65 and 85 years old in good health.

The V gene is TRBV28, the J gene TRBJ1-1; the match to TRBD1 covers 7 bases. The V and J ends lost 5 bases and 1 base, in that order; junction bases with no gene match: 13. This CDR3 region has 17 residues. The germline gives CDR1 MDHEN, CDR2 SYDVKM. CDR3 in amino acids: CASSLLTPGQRNTEAFF. The CDR3 DNA reads TGTGCCAGCAGTCTACTTACCCCGGGACAGAGGAACACTGAAGCTTTCTTT. Filled out from reference TRBV28 and TRBJ1-1, the complete variable domain reads DVKVTQSSRYLVKRTGEKVFLECVQDMDHENMFWYRQDPGLGLRLIYFSYDVKMKEKGDIPEGYSVSREKKERFSLILESASTNQTSMYLCASSLLTPGQRNTEAFFGQGTRLTVV.

This clonotype has just a few counts. The rearrangement uses TRBV7-8 and TRBJ2-1; 7 nucleotides agree with TRBD2. The CDR3 length is 17 residues. Looked up from germline, CDR1 is SGHVS and CDR2 is FQNEAQ. The trim removed 5 bases at V and 4 bases at J, leaving 14 bases unmatched. CDR3 residues: CASSRRATSRYYNEQFF. In DNA form, the CDR3 reads TGTGCCAGCAGCCGGCGGGCGACTAGCAGATATTACAATGAGCAGTTCTTC. Full variable domain (rest looked up from reference TRBV7-8 and TRBJ2-1): GAGVSQSPRYKVAKRGQDVALRCDPISGHVSLFWYQQALGQGPEFLTYFQNEAQLDKSGLPSDRFFAERPEGSVSTLKIQRTQQEDSAVYLCASSRRATSRYYNEQFFGPGTRLTVL.

The sample holds a few counts of this clonotype. This chain links TRBV7-9 with TRBJ2-5; possible D gene TRBD1, 6 bases. The ends were cut back, 0 bases at V and 0 bases at J, with 14 bases in the middle. Germline CDR1 SEHNR, CDR2 FQNEAQ (reference sequence). CDR3 size: 17 residues. CDR3 residues: CASSLASGTKYQETQYF. The CDR3 region has the DNA TGTGCCAGCAGCTTAGCCTCAGGGACAAAGTACCAAGAGACCCAGTACTTC.

This clonotype was counted only a few times. V is TRBV12-3 or TRBV12-4 and J is TRBJ1-3; 9 bases align to TRBD1. The V and J ends lost 6 bases and 0 bases, in that order; junction bases with no gene match: 6. The CDR3 has 16 amino acids. CDR3 loop: CASRQGQGSSGNTIYF. In DNA form, the CDR3 reads TGTGCCAGCAGACAGGGACAGGGTAGCTCTGGAAACACCATATATTTT.